A single sample is the source of the 30 T cell receptor beta chains below, sequenced in a study of shared clonotypes between healthy human individuals. Libraries were prepared by immunoSEQ multiplex PCR; TCRdb keeps only in-frame clonotypes and omits some of them. The table shows around 940,000 clones, with over 60% occurring only once. Specimen: memory CD4+ T cells sorted from blood. The subset here: CD45RA-negative fraction. These receptors were taken from a man aged 18 to 35 in good health.

The V call is TRBV5-1, the J call TRBJ2-3; maybe TRBD1 (6 bases). CDR1 is SGHRS and CDR2 is YFSETQ in the germline V gene. The CDR3 extends over 15 amino acids. Between the trimmed V and J ends, which lost 1 base and 4 bases, there was a span of 13 bases. The CDR3 DNA is TGCGCCAGCAGCTTGTACAGGGAAGGGTCAGATACGCAGTATTTT. This sequence encodes CASSLYREGSDTQYF. The full variable domain, completed using reference TRBV5-1 and TRBJ2-3, is KAGVTQTPRYLIKTRGQQVTLSCSPISGHRSVSWYQQTPGQGLQFLFEYFSETQRNKGNFPGRFSGRQFSNSRSEMNVSTLELGDSALYLCASSLYREGSDTQYFGPGTRLTVL.

The chain joins TRBV28 to TRBJ1-2; unclear D gene. The ends were cut back, 10 bases at V and 6 bases at J, with 12 bases in the middle. This CDR3 comprises 11 residues. The V gene's germline CDR1 is MDHEN and CDR2 SYDVKM. CDR3 nucleotides: TGTGCCACCATTTCTCTGGATGGCTACACCTTC. Its translation: CATISLDGYTF.

CDR3 in DNA: TGTGCCAGCAGCTCTCAGCGGGCCCAAGAGACCCAGTACTTC. Protein: CASSSQRAQETQYF. The V and J genes are TRBV7-2 and TRBJ2-5; tentative D call: TRBD2 (6 bases). V dropped 4 bases and J dropped 1 base, with 10 bases sitting between them. The CDR3 has 14 residues. Germline V gene lookup returns CDR1 SGHTA and CDR2 FQGNSA.

V usage is TRBV6-1 and J usage is TRBJ1-5, with D maybe TRBD1 (6 bases). Germline values: CDR1 MNHNS, CDR2 SASEGT. Trimming shortened V by 0 bases and J by 10 bases, and 10 bases separated the two germline ends. This CDR3 spans 13 amino acids. CDR3 residues: CASSEAYRVPQHF. The CDR3, as DNA: TGTGCCAGCAGTGAAGCCTACAGGGTCCCCCAGCATTTT.

As regards this clone: Given a far larger clone just one base away, this is likely a sequencing read error. V and J are TRBV30 and TRBJ2-2, with D possibly TRBD2 on 6 matching bases. The CDR3 loop spans 14 amino acids. The germline CDR1 and CDR2 sequences are GTSNPN and SVGIG (reference sequence). The V end lost 4 bases, the J end lost 2 bases, and 11 bases lay between the germline ends. CDR3 sequence reads: CAWTSESNTGELFF. CDR3 in DNA: TGTGCCTGGACTAGCGAGAGTAACACCGGGGAGCTGTTTTTT. Looking up the rest from reference TRBV30 and TRBJ2-2 gives the full variable domain: SQTIHQWPATLVQPVGSPLSLECTVEGTSNPNLYWYRQAAGRGLQLLFYSVGIGQISSEVPQNLSASRPQDRQFILSSKKLLLSDSGFYLCAWTSESNTGELFFGEGSRLTVL.

The chain combines TRBV11-2 with TRBJ2-3, with D hard to call. Trimming cost V 2 bases and J 3 bases, with 9 bases left between them. The CDR3 runs 14 residues. Germline loops: CDR1 SGHAT, CDR2 FQNNGV. This chain's CDR3 is CASSLNFITDTQYF. DNA for the CDR3: TGTGCCAGCAGCTTAAATTTTATTACAGATACGCAGTATTTT.

The V and J genes are TRBV27 and TRBJ1-2; D ambiguous. The V gene lost 1 base and the J gene lost 8 bases, with 17 bases spanning the gap. Germline V gene sequence: CDR1 MNHEY, CDR2 SMNVEV (reference sequence). This CDR3 spans 15 amino acids. The CDR3 bases are TGTGCCAGCAGTTTATATCCCGAGTGGGCTGGGGGCTACACCTTC. It specifies CASSLYPEWAGGYTF.

The chain couples TRBV11-1 to TRBJ2-1, with 10 bases aligning to TRBD2. This CDR3 has 15 residues. V trimming: 6 bases; J trimming: 2 bases; junction bases outside the gene matches: 4. CDR1 SGHAT and CDR2 FQDESV come from the germline V gene (reference sequence). The CDR3 coding sequence is TGTGCCAGCAGTCAGCGGGGGGGTACCTACAATGAGCAGTTCTTC. Translated, it gives CASSQRGGTYNEQFF.

The chain has TRBV7-2 and TRBJ2-1; 9 bases are shared with TRBD2. CDR1 and CDR2 from the germline V gene are SGHTA and FQGNSA. After removal of 5 bases from V and 6 bases from J, the junction contained 11 bases not matched to a gene. The CDR3 runs to 16 residues. The CDR3 DNA is TGTGCCAGCAGCCCCCAAGTAGCGGGAGTGTCCAATGAGCAGTTCTTC. Residues: CASSPQVAGVSNEQFF.

This rearrangement joins TRBV6-6 to TRBJ2-2; TRBD2 matches 10 bases. V gave up 5 bases and J gave up 8 bases; unmatched junction bases: 5. CDR3 length: 14 residues. CDR1 is MNHNY and CDR2 is SVGAGI in the germline V gene (reference sequence). The CDR3 DNA is TGTGCCAGCAGTCCACTAGCGGGAAGAGGGGAGCTGTTTTTT. Protein sequence: CASSPLAGRGELFF.

This clone was seen just once. This chain connects TRBV6-6 to TRBJ2-3; tentatively, D is TRBD2 (6 bases). The germline V gene has CDR1 MNHNY and CDR2 SVGAGI (reference sequence). The CDR3 is 16 residues long. The V end lost 2 bases, the J end lost 0 bases, and 12 bases lay between the germline ends. CDR3 coding DNA: TGTGCCAGCAGTTACCCCCTCGGGGGTAGCACAGATACGCAGTATTTT. Translating it yields CASSYPLGGSTDTQYF.

The V and J genes are TRBV7-2 and TRBJ2-3; 9 bases agree with TRBD2. V trimming: 4 bases; J trimming: 3 bases; junction bases outside the gene matches: 8. The CDR3 length is 16 residues. Germline assignment: CDR1 SGHTA and CDR2 FQGNSA. DNA for the CDR3: TGTGCCAGCAGCTCTAGCGGGACAATTCAGACAGATACGCAGTATTTT. Its translation is CASSSSGTIQTDTQYF. Full variable domain (missing parts from reference TRBV7-2 and TRBJ2-3): GAGVSQSPSNKVTEKGKDVELRCDPISGHTALYWYRQSLGQGLEFLIYFQGNSAPDKSGLPSDRFSAERTGGSVSTLTIQRTQQEDSAVYLCASSSSGTIQTDTQYFGPGTRLTVL.

V is TRBV14 and J is TRBJ2-1, with 7 bases matching TRBD2. After removal of 7 bases from V and 6 bases from J, the junction contained 9 bases not matched to a gene. Germline V gives CDR1 SGHDN, CDR2 FVKESK. The CDR3 runs 14 residues. CDR3 nucleotide sequence: TGTGCCAGCACTACCGGGGGGAACTCCAATGAGCAGTTCTTC. Translation: CASTTGGNSNEQFF. Combining the CDR3 with reference TRBV14 and TRBJ2-1 gives the whole variable domain EAGVTQFPSHSVIEKGQTVTLRCDPISGHDNLYWYRRVMGKEIKFLLHFVKESKQDESGMPNNRFLAERTGGTYSTLKVQPAELEDSGVYFCASTTGGNSNEQFFGPGTRLTVL.

The chain employs TRBV27 and TRBJ1-5, with 10 bases fitting TRBD1. The germline CDR1 and CDR2 sequences are MNHEY and SMNVEV (reference sequence). After removal of 1 base from V and 8 bases from J, the junction contained 5 bases not matched to a gene. This CDR3 is built from 15 residues. CDR3 loop: CASSLYYGTGEPQHF. As DNA, the CDR3 is TGTGCCAGCAGTTTATATTACGGGACAGGGGAGCCCCAGCATTTT.

The rearrangement uses TRBV6-5 and TRBJ2-7; D assignment may be TRBD1 or TRBD2 (5 bases each). This CDR3 is 14 amino acids long. Trimming took off 6 bases at V and 2 bases at J, with 14 bases between the two ends. CDR1 is MNHEY and CDR2 is SVGAGI in the germline V gene. The CDR3 here is CASRGREGTYEQYF. The CDR3 DNA is TGTGCCAGCAGGGGACGTGAAGGGACCTACGAGCAGTACTTC.

The sample holds one count of this clone. Other DNA sequences in the sample encode the same CDR3. The V and J genes are TRBV10-3 and TRBJ2-2; weak D call: TRBD2 (5 bases). Per the germline V gene, CDR1 is ENHRY and CDR2 is SYGVKD. V was shortened by 2 bases and J by 5 bases, with 9 bases between the two germline ends. This CDR3 is 14 amino acids long. The CDR3 protein is CAISEGPGTGELFF. The CDR3 DNA reads TGTGCCATCAGTGAGGGTCCGGGAACCGGGGAGCTGTTTTTT.

This clone was counted once. V gene TRBV6-5 combines with J gene TRBJ1-2; no firm D call. V lost 4 bases and J 7 bases, leaving 10 bases between the germline ends. There are 12 residues in the CDR3. Germline loops: CDR1 MNHEY, CDR2 SVGAGI. CDR3 DNA: TGTGCCAGCAGTTCCGGAGTGGGTGGCTACACCTTC. Translation gives CASSSGVGGYTF.

The chain joins TRBV19 to TRBJ1-6, with D maybe TRBD1 (6 bases). Trimming left V 4 bases short and J 7 bases short, with 14 bases between. The CDR3 runs to 15 residues. In germline, CDR1 is LNHDA, CDR2 SQIVND (reference sequence). The CDR3 reads CASSSGLGGNSPLHF. In DNA, the CDR3 is TGTGCCAGTAGTAGTGGGCTAGGGGGAAATTCACCCCTCCACTTT.

The chain has TRBV4-1 and TRBJ2-2, with no clear D. The germline CDR1 and CDR2 sequences are MGHRA and YSYEKL. Trimming shortened V by 0 bases and J by 6 bases, and 8 bases separated the two germline ends. CDR3 length equals 14 residues. As DNA, the CDR3 is TGCGCCAGCAGCCAAGATCTCGGGTCCGGGGAGCTGTTTTTT. Translated, it gives CASSQDLGSGELFF.

The sample holds one count of this clone. The V gene is TRBV5-1, the J gene TRBJ2-6, with TRBD2 as a possible D gene (6 bases). The germline CDR1 and CDR2 sequences are SGHRS and YFSETQ. This CDR3 region has 19 residues. The germline V and J ends were trimmed by 2 bases and 0 bases, with 18 bases remaining between them. Here the CDR3 reads CASSFGRGPARSGANVLTF. The CDR3 DNA sequence: TGCGCCAGCAGCTTTGGGCGGGGACCCGCACGCTCTGGGGCCAACGTCCTGACTTTC.

This clone was seen only a few times. The chain couples TRBV27 to TRBJ2-3; TRBD2 agrees at 12 bases. The CDR3 runs 19 residues. Germline CDR1 and CDR2: MNHEY and SMNVEV (reference sequence). The V and J ends lost 6 bases and 4 bases, in that order; junction bases with no gene match: 17. This chain's CDR3 is CASRTSRLAGGRRADTQYF. The CDR3 DNA sequence: TGTGCCAGCAGAACCTCGCGGCTAGCGGGGGGGCGTAGAGCAGATACGCAGTATTTT.

Only a few counts were recorded for this clone. The rearrangement links TRBV7-9 to TRBJ1-3; unclear D gene. Germline CDR1 is SEHNR and CDR2 is FQNEAQ (reference sequence). The CDR3 is 13 residues long. The V end lost 2 bases, the J end lost 0 bases, and 2 bases lay between the germline ends. CDR3 region: CASSLLSGNTIYF. The CDR3 DNA sequence: TGTGCCAGCAGCTTACTCTCTGGAAACACCATATATTTT.

This clone occurred many times. V usage is TRBV6-5 and J usage is TRBJ1-2; possibly TRBD1 for D (5 bases). This CDR3 contains 14 residues. Germline CDR1 reads MNHEY; CDR2 reads SVGAGI. Trimming shortened V by 0 bases and J by 8 bases, and 13 bases separated the two germline ends. CDR3 amino acids: CASSYSASGGGYTF. In DNA, the CDR3 is TGTGCCAGCAGTTACTCGGCCAGTGGGGGAGGCTACACCTTC.

V is TRBV7-9 and J is TRBJ2-7; perhaps TRBD2 as D (5 bases). In germline, CDR1 is SEHNR, CDR2 FQNEAQ (reference sequence). V was cut by 1 base and J by 5 bases, with 18 bases left in between. The CDR3 has 16 amino acids. The CDR3 nucleotides are TGTGCCAGCAGCTTAGGCTCGGGAACTTTGGGAAACGAGCAGTACTTC. The encoded protein is CASSLGSGTLGNEQYF.

The genes are TRBV7-9 and TRBJ2-1; the match to TRBD2 covers 8 bases. Germline assignment: CDR1 SEHNR and CDR2 FQNEAQ (reference sequence). V lost 1 base to trimming and J lost 5 bases; unmatched junction nucleotides: 4. This CDR3 has 15 amino acids. This CDR3 reads CASSLGSGTHNEQFF. DNA of the CDR3: TGTGCCAGCAGCTTAGGTAGCGGGACCCACAATGAGCAGTTCTTC.

For this clone: This same CDR3 is encoded by further DNA sequences in the sample. The chain carries TRBV28 and TRBJ2-7; D may be TRBD2 (6 bases). Trimming shortened V by 2 bases and J by 7 bases, and 6 bases separated the two germline ends. From germline, CDR1 is MDHEN and CDR2 SYDVKM. The CDR3 runs 11 residues. The chain's CDR3 is CASSLGREQYF. The CDR3 DNA sequence: TGTGCCAGCAGTTTAGGGAGGGAGCAGTACTTC.

This chain uses TRBV4-3 with TRBJ2-2, with D possibly being TRBD1 (7 bases). Germline V CDR1 and CDR2: LGHNA, YSLEER. The CDR3 has 16 amino acids. Trimming removed 4 bases at V and 0 bases at J, with 12 bases between. CDR3 sequence reads: CASSPGGGANTGELFF. As DNA, the CDR3 is TGCGCCAGCAGCCCCGGAGGGGGCGCGAACACCGGGGAGCTGTTTTTT.

The chain joins TRBV5-1 to TRBJ1-2; D gene ambiguous. The CDR3 extends over 13 amino acids. V dropped 0 bases and J dropped 8 bases, with 11 bases sitting between them. Germline V gene data show CDR1 as SGHRS and CDR2 as YFSETQ. The CDR3 region is CASSLEGRRGYTF. CDR3 DNA: TGCGCCAGCAGCTTGGAGGGAAGACGGGGCTACACCTTC. Filled out from reference TRBV5-1 and TRBJ1-2, the complete variable domain reads KAGVTQTPRYLIKTRGQQVTLSCSPISGHRSVSWYQQTPGQGLQFLFEYFSETQRNKGNFPGRFSGRQFSNSRSEMNVSTLELGDSALYLCASSLEGRRGYTFGSGTRLTVV.

This clone has more than one count but fewer than ten. The J gene is TRBJ1-1, the V gene TRBV21-1; no DNA check was done on the table's D call, TRBD1. TRBV21-1 is described as a pseudogene. This CDR3 is built from 15 residues. CDR3 amino acids: CASSKDRGQNTEAFF. The CDR3 DNA follows: TGTGCCAGCAGCAAGGACAGGGGGCAGAACACTGAAGCTTTCTTT.

A note on this clone: The sample carries other DNA sequences with the same CDR3. This chain uses TRBV5-1 with TRBJ2-5, with D perhaps TRBD2 (5 bases). Germline V gene sequence: CDR1 SGHRS, CDR2 YFSETQ. This CDR3 has 14 residues. The germline V and J ends were trimmed by 0 bases and 1 base, with 7 bases remaining between them. The CDR3 loop reads CASSLAGSQETQYF. The CDR3 nucleotides read TGCGCCAGCAGCTTGGCGGGATCCCAAGAGACCCAGTACTTC. Drawing the rest from reference TRBV5-1 and TRBJ2-5, the complete variable domain is KAGVTQTPRYLIKTRGQQVTLSCSPISGHRSVSWYQQTPGQGLQFLFEYFSETQRNKGNFPGRFSGRQFSNSRSEMNVSTLELGDSALYLCASSLAGSQETQYFGPGTRLLVL.